Detailed here is one T cell receptor beta chain. Its antigen is not yet known. No much larger clone is present one base from it, and per-base qualities are unavailable. In total, over 600 healthy bone marrow donors made up the cohort. Cohort members were all nominally healthy when sampled, although unrecorded immune exposures were likely present. The donor tested CMV seropositive, placing the donor among the approximately 310 seropositive members of the cohort. Each donor provided a peripheral blood sample, and peripheral blood mononuclear cells were used for TCR beta sequencing. Genomic DNA extraction from the blood cell samples was performed with the Qiagen DNeasy Blood Extraction Kit. This entry is derived from a study of cytomegalovirus exposure and HLA in healthy donors (dated by TCRdb to about 2017). Study-level background: According to an earlier analysis of several hundred of the donors, 150 million to 200 million T cells yielded 117 million unique TCR beta sequences and approximately 300 Gb of sequence data. To predict cytomegalovirus infection status, the study brought together high-throughput TCR immunosequencing, statistical association of individual TCRs with disease status, and machine learning. Typing coverage differed by locus: A, B, C, DRB1 and DQB1 were typed in roughly 620-640 donors, DQA1 in 522, DPA1 in 600 to 610, and DPB1 in just under 490. Roughly 300 gigabases of sequencing data and approximately 85 million unique TCR sequences were included in an early release covering roughly 600 HLA-typed donors. The genetic ancestry cluster associated with self-reported Caucasian donors included roughly four fifths of the 300 to 400 genotyped donors. The aim of the study was to test whether cataloging public T cell receptors could identify signatures of past pathogen exposure. Among several hundred genotyped donors of the cohort, an average of approximately 240,000 unique TCR beta nucleotide sequences was sequenced per donor, of which about 19% were non-productive. In a later analysis, previously published TCR beta repertoires from 550 to 750 donors were re-analyzed and high-resolution HLA genotyping was added so that TCR occurrence patterns could be studied. The T cell repertoires of around 730 subjects were profiled by immunosequencing and related to cytomegalovirus serostatus. HLA typing covered class I and class II loci at four-digit resolution. Roughly five DR-DQ haplotypes were handled as single units for association and clustering because linkage in the cohort was strong. The later analysis used no new phenotypic data to find candidate immune exposures, relying instead on TCR beta sequences and their occurrence across donors. Genome-wide SNP genotypes for about 65% of the roughly 700 donors were used in a later genetic analysis, which treated that subset as a discovery cohort. Every repertoire in the discovery cohort had been generated on one and the same sequencing platform. Donor age, sex, ethnicity and CMV serostatus were compiled together with the repertoire data. A separate validation cohort of approximately 120 different subjects was used in addition to the approximately 610-subject first cohort. An earlier analysis of roughly 600 of the donors used high-throughput TCR beta sequencing to judge whether each TCR beta V gene segment behaved as functional or pseudogenic.

What the study reported, not specific to this receptor: When HLA alleles, especially DR and DQ, strongly co-occurred, attributing TCR associations to individual alleles was difficult. Because the 87-base-pair reads could not distinguish some IMGT-functional V segments, including TRBV6-2 and TRBV6-3, those segments were excluded. This cohort had only TCR beta chains sequenced, and the lack of alpha or paired-chain data limited which features could be detected. Most TCR sequences were observed very rarely across donors, whereas some public TCRs were present in many individuals. A later genetic analysis reported fewer N-insertions in productive TCRs among donors in an Asian-associated ancestry cluster than the roughly 650-donor mean. In a later genetic analysis, a missense DCLRE1C variant was associated with V-gene and J-gene trimming of TCR beta chains, and the association was replicated in an independent cohort. In an earlier analysis of about 540 of the donors, most TCR beta V segments were observed in productive rearrangements about 87% or about 30% of the time, broadly matching IMGT annotations. Because HLA typing was unavailable for some donors at each locus, only the typed subset was used in association tests. Because counts were too low, more than 15 rarely observed V segments, including chromosome 9 orphons, were excluded from the earlier analysis of 587 of the donors. According to a later analysis, most CMV-associated TCR beta chains appeared to be HLA-restricted, and the HLA associations seemed to be driven largely by CMV exposure. Three of the identified cytomegalovirus-associated TCR beta chains were confirmed in vitro to be specific for cytomegalovirus antigens. In both the original and validation cohorts, the classifier was reported to diagnose cytomegalovirus status with high specificity and sensitivity. The sequencing pipeline was judged likely to have produced a cluster of highly shared sequence variants as a technical artifact. A further reported finding was that TCR beta sequences accurately predicted the HLA-A and HLA-B alleles for most subjects in the first cohort. Compared with equally common non-associated chains, HLA-associated TCR beta chains in a later analysis were more clonally expanded and had lower generation probabilities. The only immune exposure information available for the cohort was CMV serostatus. In a later analysis, the rate of TCR association differed among HLA loci, with DRB1 alleles having the most associated TCRs and HLA-C alleles having the fewest. At a false discovery rate of 0.05, a later analysis linked 15,000 to 20,000 TCR beta sequences to specific HLA alleles. In a later analysis, several top co-occurrence clusters were reported to appear linked to parvovirus B19, influenza, CMV and Epstein-Barr virus. The presence/absence analyses assumed that sequencing depth was roughly uniform across donors, and that assumption may not be true. The authors suggested that the approach could potentially be extended to other disease states and immunological phenotypes. In the study, approximately 160 TCR beta chains were listed as associated with cytomegalovirus. Correlated functional status among segregating V segments might reflect linkage disequilibrium, but an unknown experimental factor could not be ruled out.

Library preparation employed the immunoSEQ multiplex PCR assay. A mixture of 60 forward primers for TCR Vbeta segments and 13 reverse primers for TCR Jbeta segments was used in the multiplex PCR. The CDR3 region of rearranged TCR beta genes was amplified from genomic DNA with a multiplex PCR assay. The amplified TCR beta libraries were sequenced on the Illumina HiSeq System as 87-base-pair reads. Per the source publication's procedure: In a later analysis, tens of millions of unique TCR beta chains were counted across the approximately 670 repertoires, and roughly 10 million of these chains were shared by at least two donors. Raw reads were error-corrected and collapsed into unique sequences by a nearest-neighbor algorithm in which closely related sequences were merged to remove PCR and sequencing errors. V, D and J gene segments were assigned by aligning CDR3 sequences to IMGT reference sequences. Each retained sequence needed at least a six-nucleotide match to both a V gene segment and a J gene segment. Rearrangements were called productive when the CDR3 lacked stop codons and stayed in frame with V and J; all others were non-productive. CDR3 was defined by IMGT convention, running from the second conserved V-encoded cysteine to the conserved J-encoded phenylalanine. The earlier analysis of 500 to 600 of the donors excluded sequences that lacked an unambiguous match to a single V gene segment. An earlier analysis of around 600 of the donors classified V segments as functional when productive rearrangements were above 56.7% and as segregating when the standard deviation between donors was above 5%. To diagnose cytomegalovirus status from the catalog of TCR beta chain sequences, a statistical classification framework was built. A later analysis assigned V and J genes by comparing TCR nucleotide sequences with IMGT/GENE-DB human TR gene sequences. Using the TCRdist pipeline, a later analysis assigned CDR3 sequences along with most-parsimonious VDJ recombination scenarios. A later analysis defined each TCR beta chain by its CDR3 amino acid sequence plus V-gene family, and excluded reads lacking a unique V-gene family. In a later analysis, 500 to 650 highly shared, low-generation-probability nucleotide sequences were removed to address suspected cross-contamination and a sequencing artifact. A later analysis calculated a clonal expansion index for each public chain from normalized within-repertoire ranks of inferred template counts. Generation probabilities in a later analysis came from a VDJ recombination model fitted to out-of-frame rearrangements, and those results were checked against IGoR. In a later analysis, TCR-TCR, TCR-HLA and TCR-CMV co-occurrence was scored with hypergeometric tests, and a repertoire-size bias correction was applied to TCR pairs. False discovery rates were estimated in a later analysis by permuting HLA or CMV assignments 20 times. In a later analysis, co-occurring TCRs were grouped with DBSCAN, and TCRdist sequence similarity was added when clustering was performed within HLA-allele-positive subsets. Co-occurrence clustering excluded repertoires with fewer than 30,000 or more than 120,000 public chains, plus five with anomalous nucleotide sharing. What TCRdb holds here is the immuneACCESS table cut down to in-frame rearrangements. Part of the clones is not present; checked against another copy, under half of the missing clones reflect an unresolved V gene, and the others are unexplained. V, J and clone size derive from that table, while D and trimming were established from the DNA sequence. The sample has around 170,000 clones on record, 75% to 90% of them singletons. Jointly, the top ten make up 6.3% of the sample.

CDR1 and CDR2 (SGHTA, FQGTGA) derive from the germline V gene. Trimmed from V: 5 bases; trimmed from J: 4 bases; junction bases lacking a gene match: 4. Measured from the cysteine to the phenylalanine, the CDR3 is 14 residues long. The CDR3 DNA has 42 bases and is translated from base 1. Sequencing input: PBMCs. This receptor was obtained from a man aged 35-49 years in good health and CMV-seropositive. Recombination joined TRBV7-3 with TRBJ1-1; the junction holds 10 bases that match TRBD1. CDR3 protein: CASSPRTGGTEAFF. The DNA sequence is as follows: TGTGCCAGCAGCCCCAGGACAGGGGGCACTGAAGCTTTCTTT. The full variable domain, with segments outside the CDR3 supplied by the reference TRBV7-3 and TRBJ1-1 proteins, appears as GAGVSQTPSNKVTEKGKYVELRCDPISGHTALYWYRQSLGQGPEFLIYFQGTGAADDSGLPNDRFFAVRPEGSVSTLKIQRTERGDSAVYLCASSPRTGGTEAFFGQGTRLTVV.